This T cell receptor beta chain was sequenced in a study of molecular identifiers for immune sequencing clone quantification (dated by TCRdb to the late 2010s). About the investigation overall: In a replicate experiment, RNA from roughly 20,000 or 100,000 naive CD8 T cells was split into five aliquots, four of which were sequenced. This methods study benchmarked molecular-identifier clustering-based TCR repertoire sequencing (MIDCIRS) and TCR RNA copy counting, using CD8 T cells to do so. Findings and caveats that apply to the study as a whole: In CMV-specific effector cells, clones with more than 20 RNA copies contained over 97% of molecules, whereas in naive cells such clones contained under 1% of molecules. Highly expanded clone sizes could be underestimated if identical TCR molecules share a barcode. Approximately 3.3 recovered TCR RNA copies per cell were obtained by modeling, versus about 10 by digital PCR, implying a capture efficiency of 25% to 30%. When barcode sub-clustering was left out, chimeric consensus sequences inflated TCR diversity, with chimeras reaching as high as 47%. Naive libraries contained spiked-in Jurkat TCR RNA (more than 9 copies' worth), which is not part of the donor repertoire. Spiked-in Jurkat TCR RNA equal to a single cell's worth was reported to be detectable even within 1,100,000 naive CD8 T cells.

Libraries of naive CD8 T cells were built from approximately 20,000 to 1,000,000 sorted cells, with 10%, 30% or 50% of the purified RNA used. On a BD FACSAria II, naive CD8 T cells were FACS-sorted as CD8+CD4-CCR7+CD45RA+ and collected into RLT Plus buffer. To test detection sensitivity, Jurkat RNA equal to 9 to 10 TCR copies was added to samples of about 20,000-1,000,000 naive CD8 T cells. Enrichment of CD8 T cells was performed with RosetteSep CD8+ T Cell Enrichment Cocktail and Ficoll-Paque, after which ACK red cell lysis was carried out. The protocol used for the library was PCR. The sample was run on a NextSeq 500. Preparation of bulk TCR libraries followed a previously described approach, with the TCR primers listed in Table S5. Total RNA was purified with the Qiagen AllPrep DNA/RNA kit. Before analysis, reads from multiple sequencing runs of the same library were pooled. In the source study's methods: Reads were retained only if their TCR constant sequence matched exactly, and those retained reads were trimmed to 150 nt and grouped according to their 12-nt molecular barcodes. Reads in each barcode group were sub-clustered using a 15% Levenshtein threshold, and a quality-weighted consensus sequence was built for each RNA molecule. Non-functional sequences were removed, as were lower-count sequences one edit away from another. On the basis of fitting two negative binomial distributions, barcode sub-clusters with fewer than 20% of the maximum read count were discarded. The public reads were reanalyzed by TCRdb: fastp trimming at Q25, MiXCR alignment, in-frame beta chains only. Entries that share a CDR3 protein sequence are merged under the most common genes and DNA. The V and J calls shown here were made by TCRdb, not taken from the authors' results. The sample has tens of thousands of distinct CDR3 sequences on record, roughly 38% of them singletons. 3% to 4.5% of the sample belongs to the ten largest clones.

Between the V and J ends, shortened by 1 base and 2 bases respectively, the junction contains 6 bases. CDR1 and CDR2 are drawn from the germline V gene: SGDLS, YYNGEE. The cysteine opens and the phenylalanine closes a CDR3 of 13 amino acids. Just CDR3 DNA is preserved here, 39 bases in frame from base 1. This clonotype occurred many times. What antigen it recognizes has not been identified. Nothing much larger sits one base from this clone, and base qualities are not available. Sequencing used naive CD8+ T cells from blood, with Jurkat cell RNA spiked in. The sample's cell subset or site label, in plain terms: FACS-sorted CD8+CD4-CCR7+CD45RA+ naive T cells. The receptor's source is a human donor in good health. Some libraries in this study had Jurkat cell RNA spiked in. In this chain, TRBV9 is recombined with TRBJ2-5, with the D gene too uncertain to name. Here is the DNA: TGTGCCAGCAGCGTACCAGCGCAAGAGACCCAGTACTTC. Its translation is CASSVPAQETQYF.